The present entry profiles one T cell receptor (beta chain) with its context. Its antigen remains unidentified. There are no base qualities to consult, and no much larger clone falls within one base. The entry originates in a study of CD8 T cells in ankylosing spondylitis (dated by TCRdb to the late 2010s). For context, the study as a whole: T cell receptor beta repertoires were profiled in healthy donors and ankylosing spondylitis patients so that disease-linked TCR variants could be found. The full study cohort comprised 25 ankylosing spondylitis patients and some 100 healthy donors. Samples of peripheral blood were taken, and for ankylosing spondylitis patients, synovial fluid was collected as well. Beyond this particular receptor, the publication reports: Significant enrichment of the disease-linked clones was reported in matched synovial fluid samples from ankylosing spondylitis patients. In peripheral blood, the disease-linked clones were found at relatively low frequencies and had a CD8+ phenotype. Some motif variants had previously been reported in the synovial fluid and blood of reactive arthritis patients, which suggests shared mechanisms of disease initiation. Blood from ankylosing spondylitis patients appeared to be characterized by a TCR beta motif composed of about eight highly homologous amino acid variants.

Sequences MNHNS (CDR1) and SASEGT (CDR2) are obtained from the germline V gene. Trimming takes 0 bases from V and 7 bases from J, and the germline ends sit 13 bases apart. The CDR3 covers 15 residues, taking in both the cysteine and the phenylalanine. Only the CDR3 DNA stays, 45 bases, in frame from base 1. These reads were obtained on an Illumina HiSeq 2500. Quantitative 5'-RACE with molecular barcodes was used to prepare TCR beta libraries. On the study's bioinformatics: A new computational method, built on a probabilistic model of VDJ rearrangement, was used to identify disease-linked TCR variants. Starting from the raw public reads, TCRdb applied fastp trimming at Q25, assembled clones with MiXCR and retained in-frame beta chains. Rows are combined by CDR3 protein, so each entry shows the most common genes and DNA. The V and J calls and clone size are TCRdb's, not the authors'. Across this sample there are 100,000 to 150,000 distinct CDR3 sequences, with roughly 15% seen only once. 33% of the sample is in the top ten clones.

The source of this sequence is a male donor with ankylosing spondylitis. What was sequenced was blood, either unsorted or a sorted T cell fraction (not recorded which). The chain is encoded by TRBV6-1 joined to TRBJ1-5; perhaps TRBD1 is the D gene, with 5 bases matching. The DNA sequence is as follows: TGTGCCAGCAGTGAAGCGCGGGGGGGAGGCCAGCCCCAGCATTTT. It specifies CASSEARGGGQPQHF.